The 9 T cell receptor beta chains below all came from one sample that was sequenced in a study of early T cells in non-severe SARS-CoV-2 infection. TCRdb reprocessed the 5' RACE reads via MiXCR and lists one record per CDR3 protein. The table includes about 110,000 distinct CDR3 sequences, roughly an eighth detected once. Specimen: whole blood. The receptors shown here come from an adult who was a healthcare worker with PCR-confirmed SARS-CoV-2 infection or an uninfected control (not recorded which).

Ten or more counts support this clonotype. This sequence joins TRBV28 and TRBJ2-7; D might be TRBD1 (6 bases). Looked up from germline, CDR1 is MDHEN and CDR2 is SYDVKM. This CDR3 contains 13 residues. V shed 5 bases and J shed 6 bases, with 14 bases lying between them. CDR3 coding DNA: TGTGCCAGCAGTCTCCCCCCAGGGGCCGAGCAGTACTTC. Its translation is CASSLPPGAEQYF.

The chain uses TRBV11-2 and TRBJ2-7, with D maybe TRBD2 (5 bases). The CDR3 contains 14 residues. Germline CDR1 SGHAT, CDR2 FQNNGV. Between the trimmed V and J ends, which lost 5 bases and 6 bases, there was a span of 17 bases. CDR3 in DNA: TGTGCCAGCAGCCCGAGCGGTGAGGCGCTCGAGCAGTACTTC. Translation: CASSPSGEALEQYF.

This clonotype has a handful of counts. J is TRBJ1-1 and V is TRBV2, with a weak D call TRBD1 (5 bases). The germline V and J ends were trimmed by 9 bases and 6 bases, with 11 bases remaining between them. The CDR3 totals 11 residues. Germline V gene lookup returns CDR1 SNHLY and CDR2 FYNNEI. CDR3 region: CASQTGPEAFF. CDR3 DNA sequence: TGTGCCAGTCAAACGGGACCTGAAGCTTTCTTT.

This clonotype has a handful of counts. The chain couples TRBV29-1 to TRBJ2-1; 7 positions match TRBD2. The CDR3 runs to 14 residues. From germline, CDR1 is SQVTM and CDR2 ANQGSEA. Germline trimming cut 4 bases from V and 4 bases from J; bases unmatched to any gene: 7. This CDR3 is CSVALSGDYNEQFF. CDR3 coding DNA: TGCAGCGTTGCTTTGAGCGGGGATTACAATGAGCAGTTCTTC.

This clonotype was picked up many times. The genes are TRBV6-1 and TRBJ1-1; 11 bases are shared with TRBD1. The CDR3 covers 19 residues. CDR1 is MNHNS and CDR2 is SASEGT in the germline V gene. Trimming took 8 bases from V and 0 from J; bases not matched to a gene: 17. CDR3 residues: CASVTGTGGRVGVNTEAFF. The CDR3 DNA follows: TGTGCCAGCGTAACCGGGACAGGGGGACGTGTTGGGGTGAACACTGAAGCTTTCTTT.

Remarks on this clonotype: A single base separates this from a much larger clone, so it may be a read error. The CDR3 protein is CASSYLDTQYF. CDR3 in DNA: TGTGCCAGCAGTTACTTGGATACGCAGTATTTT. V usage is TRBV6-5 and J usage is TRBJ2-3; D call uncertain. V was shortened by 1 base and J by 6 bases, with 2 bases between the two germline ends. The CDR3 is 11 amino acids. CDR1 is MNHEY and CDR2 is SVGAGI in the germline V gene.

The V and J genes are TRBV24-1 and TRBJ1-1; maybe TRBD1 (5 bases). From germline, CDR1 is KGHDR and CDR2 SFDVKD. The CDR3 consists of 13 residues. Trimming left V 4 bases short and J 5 bases short, with 10 bases between. In DNA form, the CDR3 reads TGTGCCACCAGTGAGGGGCGGGGGACTGAAGCTTTCTTT. It encodes CATSEGRGTEAFF.

The sample holds a few counts of this clonotype. The chain is built from TRBV6-5 and TRBJ1-2, with 8 bases matching TRBD1. Germline V gene sequence: CDR1 MNHEY, CDR2 SVGAGI. V dropped 3 bases and J dropped 4; count of bases not matched to a gene: 7. The CDR3 extends over 15 amino acids. CDR3 sequence (DNA): TGTGCCAGCAGTTATACAGGGGGGGAGGGCTATGGCTACACCTTC. It is translated as CASSYTGGEGYGYTF.

This clonotype came up a few times. The CDR3 reads CATQDSANYGYTF. As DNA, the CDR3 is TGTGCCACGCAGGACAGCGCTAACTATGGCTACACCTTC. The chain carries TRBV24-1 and TRBJ1-2; D is perhaps TRBD1 (6 bases). The CDR3 contains 13 residues. Germline V gives CDR1 KGHDR, CDR2 SFDVKD. Trimming pared 10 bases from V and 0 bases from J, leaving 11 bases between.